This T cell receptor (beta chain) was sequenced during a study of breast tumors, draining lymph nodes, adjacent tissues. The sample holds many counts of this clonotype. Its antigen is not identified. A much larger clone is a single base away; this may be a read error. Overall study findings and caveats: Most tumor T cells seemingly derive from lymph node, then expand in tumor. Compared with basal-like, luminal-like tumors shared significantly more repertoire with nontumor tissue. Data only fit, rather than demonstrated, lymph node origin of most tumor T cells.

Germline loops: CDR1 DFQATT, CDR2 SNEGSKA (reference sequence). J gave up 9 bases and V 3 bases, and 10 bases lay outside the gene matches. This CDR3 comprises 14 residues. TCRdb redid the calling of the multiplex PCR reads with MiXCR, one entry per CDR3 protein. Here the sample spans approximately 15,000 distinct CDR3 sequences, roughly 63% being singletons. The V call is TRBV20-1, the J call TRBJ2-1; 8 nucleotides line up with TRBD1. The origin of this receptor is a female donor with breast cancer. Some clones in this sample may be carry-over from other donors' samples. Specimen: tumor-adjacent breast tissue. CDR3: CSARKVRGLAEQFF. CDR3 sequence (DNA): TGCAGTGCTAGGAAAGTCAGGGGGCTCGCTGAGCAGTTCTTC.